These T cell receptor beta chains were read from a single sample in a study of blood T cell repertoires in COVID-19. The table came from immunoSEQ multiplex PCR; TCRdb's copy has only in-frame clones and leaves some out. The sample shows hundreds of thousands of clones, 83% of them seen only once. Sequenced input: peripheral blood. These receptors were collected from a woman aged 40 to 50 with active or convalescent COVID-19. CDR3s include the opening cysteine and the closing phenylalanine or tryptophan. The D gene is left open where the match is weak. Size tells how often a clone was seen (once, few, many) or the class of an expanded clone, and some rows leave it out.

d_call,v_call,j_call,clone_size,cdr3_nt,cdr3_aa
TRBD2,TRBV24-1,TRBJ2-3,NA,TGTGCCACCAGTGAGGGACTACGGAATACGCAGTATTTT,CATSEGLRNTQYF
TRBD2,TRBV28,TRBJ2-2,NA,TGTGCCAGCGAGACTAGCGGGGGGGCGGGCACCGGGGAGCTGTTTTTT,CASETSGGAGTGELFF
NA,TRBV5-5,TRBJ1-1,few,TGTGCCAGCAGCTTGGCCCTCGACAGGGAAGCTTTCTTT,CASSLALDREAFF
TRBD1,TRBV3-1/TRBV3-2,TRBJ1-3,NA,TGTGCCAGCAGCCACGGGACAGGGTCCCGAAGAAACACCATATATTTT,CASSHGTGSRRNTIYF
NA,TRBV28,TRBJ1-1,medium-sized,TGTGCCAGCTCCCGGGGGAGGATCGCTGAAGCTTTCTTT,CASSRGRIAEAFF
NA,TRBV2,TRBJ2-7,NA,TGTGCCAGCAGCGCGAACGAGCAGTACTTC,CASSANEQYF
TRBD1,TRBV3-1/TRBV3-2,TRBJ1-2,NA,TGTGCCAGCAGCCAAGAGGGAAACCTACGGGACAGGGTGATCTATGGCTACACCTTC,CASSQEGNLRDRVIYGYTF
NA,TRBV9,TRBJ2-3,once,TGTGCCAGCAGCGTAGTAACAGATACGCAGTATTTT,CASSVVTDTQYF
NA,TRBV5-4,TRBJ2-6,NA,TGTGCCAGCAGCCGACTACAGGGAAGCTTGATTTCGAGTGGGGCCAACGTCCTGACTTTC,CASSRLQGSLISSGANVLTF
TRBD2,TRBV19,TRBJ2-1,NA,TGTGCCAGTACCGCGGGACTAGGGAGCTCCTACAATGAGCAGTTCTTC,CASTAGLGSSYNEQFF
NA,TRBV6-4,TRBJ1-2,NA,TGTGCCAGCAGCTCCCTGGTACTAGTGTGGGATGGCTACACCTTC,CASSSLVLVWDGYTF
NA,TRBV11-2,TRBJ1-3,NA,TGTGCCAGCAGCAATCAGGGTTTCTCTGGAAACACCATATATTTT,CASSNQGFSGNTIYF
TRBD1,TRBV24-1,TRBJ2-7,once,TGTGCCACCAGTGGCCGGGGACAGGATAGCTCCTACGAGCAGTACTTC,CATSGRGQDSSYEQYF
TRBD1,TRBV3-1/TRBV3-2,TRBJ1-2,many,TGTGCCAGCAGCCAAGACCACAGGGGGATGATGGGTGGCTACACCTTC,CASSQDHRGMMGGYTF
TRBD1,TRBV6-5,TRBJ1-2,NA,TGTGCCAGCAGACCTGACAGGGACTATGGCTACACCTTC,CASRPDRDYGYTF
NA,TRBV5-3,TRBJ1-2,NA,TGTGCCAGAATCTCCGGGGGCTATGGCTACACCTTC,CARISGGYGYTF
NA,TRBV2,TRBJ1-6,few,TGTGCCAGCAGTGGGGCAGAGAGCTCCTATAATTCACCCCTCCACTTT,CASSGAESSYNSPLHF
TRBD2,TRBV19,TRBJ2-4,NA,TGTGCCAGTAGTATAGCTTTCCCTCTAGCGGGGACCGCCAAAAACATTCAGTACTTC,CASSIAFPLAGTAKNIQYF
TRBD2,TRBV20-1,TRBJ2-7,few,TGCAGTGCTAGTCCTTTGGCGGGAGGGACGCTCCAAGAGCAGTACTTC,CSASPLAGGTLQEQYF
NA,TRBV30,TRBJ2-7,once,TGTGCCTGGAGTTTGTCGTACGAGCAGTACTTC,CAWSLSYEQYF